This passage covers 3 T cell receptor beta chains from one sample sequenced in a study of T-cell memory formation after mild COVID-19 (dated by TCRdb to the early 2020s). The method behind the library was 5' RACE. This sample was sequenced with an Illumina NovaSeq 6000. Using fastp trimming at Q25 and MiXCR clonotype assembly, TCRdb reanalyzed the public sequencing data and kept in-frame beta chains. CDR3 protein duplicates are merged, each entry listing the most common genes and DNA. This sample holds 250,000 to 350,000 distinct CDR3 sequences; around 19% were observed only once. The ten most abundant clones make up 20% to 25% of the sample. Sample: PBMCs or a T cell subset sorted from them (not recorded which). All receptors come from a man younger than 35 who had mild COVID-19 (a few samples of this study predate the infection). The sample titles of this study are shuffled in the database, so cell type and time point are left out; the donor was told from shared clones.

In this sample, this clonotype turned up a few times. CDR3 protein: CASSWGAGNTIYF. Written as DNA, the CDR3 is TGTGCCAGCAGTTGGGGCGCTGGAAACACCATATATTTT. The genes are TRBV9 and TRBJ1-3; perhaps TRBD1 as D (5 bases). Germline values: CDR1 SGDLS, CDR2 YYNGEE. Trimming removed 5 bases at V and 2 bases at J, with 8 bases between. The CDR3 spans 13 residues. The whole variable domain, remainder taken from reference TRBV9 and TRBJ1-3, is DSGVTQTPKHLITATGQRVTLRCSPRSGDLSVYWYQQSLDQGLQFLIQYYNGEERAKGNILERFSAQQFPDLHSELNLSSLELGDSALYFCASSWGAGNTIYFGEGSWLTVV.

This chain joins TRBV29-1 and TRBJ2-5; TRBD1 might be the D (7 bases). The CDR3 extends over 13 amino acids. Germline loops: CDR1 SQVTM, CDR2 ANQGSEA. The ends were cut back, 4 bases at V and 4 bases at J, with 13 bases in the middle. As DNA, the CDR3 is TGCAGCGTTGCGCGGCAGGGGGGAGAGACCCAGTACTTC. Its protein is CSVARQGGETQYF.

The sample holds a few counts of this clonotype. The CDR3 reads CASSSAPDITNYEQYF. CDR3 DNA sequence: TGCGCCAGCAGCTCGGCCCCGGATATTACTAACTACGAGCAGTACTTC. The rearrangement uses TRBV5-1 and TRBJ2-7; D remains unclear. Trimming took 3 bases from V and 3 from J, leaving 19 bases between them. Germline CDR1 reads SGHRS; CDR2 reads YFSETQ. The CDR3 sequence is 16 residues long.